The next 2 T cell receptor beta chains were all read from a single sample in a study of molecular identifiers for immune sequencing clone quantification. TCRdb recomputed calls from the PCR reads with MiXCR, one row per CDR3 protein. The data contain more than 550,000 distinct CDR3 sequences, less than 30% of them singletons. The material sequenced was naive CD8+ T cells from blood, with Jurkat cell RNA spiked in. As to subset: FACS-sorted CD8+CD4-CCR7+CD45RA+ naive T cells. The receptors originated from a human donor in good health. Some libraries in this study had Jurkat cell RNA spiked in.

This sequence joins TRBV16 and TRBJ1-5, with a weak D call TRBD1 (5 bases). This CDR3 spans 17 amino acids. CDR1 KGHSY and CDR2 FQNENV come from the germline V gene. Deletions cut 2 bases from V and 7 bases from J, with 21 bases between. CDR3 nucleotide sequence: TGTGCCAGCAGCCAAAGGGACGGCCCAGTTGAAGAACAGCCCCAGCATTTT. This codes for CASSQRDGPVEEQPQHF.

This clonotype showed up many times. This CDR3 reads CASSPGFSNQPQHF. The CDR3, as DNA: TGTGCCAGCAGTCCAGGATTTAGCAATCAGCCCCAGCATTTT. The chain has TRBV27 and TRBJ1-5; D is uncertain. Germline CDR1 is MNHEY and CDR2 is SMNVEV (reference sequence). Trimming left V 5 bases short and J 0 bases short, with 8 bases between. This CDR3 spans 14 amino acids.